The rows below give T cell receptor beta chains drawn from one sample of a study of CD8 T cells in ankylosing spondylitis. TCRdb passed the 5' RACE reads through MiXCR, listing each CDR3 protein once. The sample carries 330,000 or so distinct CDR3 sequences, under 8.5% recorded once. The sequencing sample was made of blood, either unsorted or a sorted T cell fraction (not recorded which). The receptors were sampled from a male donor with ankylosing spondylitis. The CDR3 runs from the conserved cysteine through the conserved F or W. Clone size is shown for a subset of rows, as once, few, many or a class of expanded clone.

TRBV7-9	TRBJ1-4	-	CASSLVQGAADEKLFF
TRBV7-2	TRBJ2-3	-	CASSFGTSSDTQYF
TRBV4-3	TRBJ2-7	many	CASSRGFSYEQYF
TRBV18	TRBJ2-3	-	CASSPPPPDPQYF
TRBV6-2/TRBV6-3	TRBJ2-3	few	CASIKAAPRRDTQYF
TRBV7-2	TRBJ2-7	many	CASSFGLAGTYEQYF
TRBV4-2	TRBJ2-3	few	CASSQGGATDTQYF
TRBV27	TRBJ1-5	-	CASSSELANQPQHF
TRBV11-2	TRBJ2-1	-	CASSKPSTSGLSSYNEQFF
TRBV20-1	TRBJ1-1	-	CSADPRVEGTEAFF
TRBV20-1	TRBJ2-1	-	CSAYLAGAVNEQFF
TRBV29-1	TRBJ2-1	many	CSVRGSYNEQFF
TRBV29-1	TRBJ2-1	many	CSVAVWGDEQFF
TRBV20-1	TRBJ2-2	-	CSARRQGAYGNTGELFF
TRBV29-1	TRBJ2-7	few	CSVEGGGRYEQYF
TRBV29-1	TRBJ1-1	-	CSAPPPEGAKTEAFF
TRBV12-3/TRBV12-4	TRBJ2-6	-	CASSLDRGPGANVLTF
TRBV29-1	TRBJ1-1	-	CSVDRAGNTEAFF
TRBV29-1	TRBJ1-1	few	CSTSTGGNTEAFF
TRBV15	TRBJ2-4	many	CATSSWTAVAKNIQYF